A single sample gave rise to the 8 T cell receptor beta chains below, sequenced in a study of T-cell reconstitution after alpha-beta-depleted transplantation in children. Unique molecular identifiers were incorporated when the TCRbeta library was constructed. TCRdb called the PCR reads again in MiXCR, with one record for every CDR3 protein. The table has roughly 420,000 distinct CDR3 sequences, around 15% seen once; the top ten hold less than 30%. The sequencing here drew on PBMCs, mostly from graft donor cells, taken 360 days after TCRalphabeta/CD19-depleted stem cell transplant. Every receptor here comes from a boy under three years old who had a stem cell transplant for Wiskott-Aldrich syndrome, so the T cells may come from the graft donor.

The chain combines TRBV2 with TRBJ1-2; unclear D gene. Per the germline V gene, CDR1 is SNHLY and CDR2 is FYNNEI. This CDR3 contains 12 residues. The V end lost 10 bases, the J end lost 6 bases, and 15 bases lay between the germline ends. CDR3 residues: CATNQRVDGYTF. In nucleotides, the CDR3 is TGTGCCACAAATCAAAGGGTAGATGGCTACACCTTC.

This clonotype showed up just a few times. The gene calls are TRBV27 and TRBJ2-1; the D gene is possibly TRBD1 (5 bases). V dropped 4 bases and J dropped 7 bases, with 8 bases sitting between them. The CDR3 is 12 amino acids. Germline V gene data show CDR1 as MNHEY and CDR2 as SMNVEV (reference sequence). CDR3 nucleotides: TGTGCCAGCAGTTCAGGGTTGAATGAGCAGTTCTTC. Translating gives CASSSGLNEQFF.

The V gene is TRBV7-2, the J gene TRBJ2-2; D remains ambiguous. Germline values: CDR1 SGHTA, CDR2 FQGNSA. The CDR3 runs 12 residues. V lost 5 bases and J lost 12, with 13 bases in between. CDR3 protein: CASSRVRRQLFF. The DNA for the CDR3 is TGTGCCAGCAGCCGAGTCAGGCGGCAGCTGTTTTTT.

This clonotype was found a few times. CDR3 loop: CASSEAVQGEKLFF. In DNA, the CDR3 is TGTGCCAGCAGTGAAGCGGTTCAGGGAGAAAAACTGTTTTTT. The genes are TRBV2 and TRBJ1-4; possibly TRBD1 for D (5 bases). Germline CDR1 SNHLY, CDR2 FYNNEI. V was cut by 0 bases and J by 8 bases, with 10 bases left in between. This CDR3 region has 14 residues. The full variable domain, rest sourced from reference TRBV2 and TRBJ1-4, is EPEVTQTPSHQVTQMGQEVILRCVPISNHLYFYWYRQILGQKVEFLVSFYNNEISEKSEIFDDQFSVERPDGSNFTLKIRSTKLEDSAMYFCASSEAVQGEKLFFGSGTQLSVL.

The chain recombines TRBV18 with TRBJ2-1; D possibly uses TRBD1 or TRBD2 (5 bases each). This CDR3 is built from 16 residues. V dropped 6 bases and J dropped 0 bases, with 15 bases sitting between them. Germline CDR1 reads KGHSH; CDR2 reads LQKENI. CDR3 protein: CASSPWGFPSYNEQFF. For the CDR3, the DNA is TGTGCCAGCTCTCCGTGGGGGTTTCCCTCCTACAATGAGCAGTTCTTC.

This clonotype occurred a few times. The genes are TRBV10-3 and TRBJ2-2; the match to TRBD2 covers 14 bases. Germline CDR1 ENHRY, CDR2 SYGVKD. The J segment lost 3 bases and the V segment lost 10 bases, leaving 7 bases of the junction unmatched. The CDR3 has 16 residues. CDR3 amino acids: CATGTSGRVDTGELFF. CDR3 bases: TGTGCCACTGGGACTAGCGGGAGAGTTGACACCGGGGAGCTGTTTTTT.

This chain links TRBV27 with TRBJ2-7, with D maybe TRBD1 (5 bases). Germline V lookup: CDR1 MNHEY, CDR2 SMNVEV (reference sequence). V was cut by 2 bases and J by 2 bases, with 22 bases left in between. The CDR3 consists of 18 residues. As DNA, the CDR3 is TGTGCCAGCAGTTTAAGGGGTAGAGCCACTACAATCCCCTACGAGCAGTACTTC. Translated: CASSLRGRATTIPYEQYF.

This clonotype was observed a few times. The chain joins TRBV6-5 to TRBJ2-7; 11 bases match TRBD2. CDR3 length: 14 residues. The germline CDR1 and CDR2 sequences are MNHEY and SVGAGI. Trimming cost V 4 bases and J 6 bases; bases outside gene matches: 5. CDR3 sequence (DNA): TGTGCCAGCAGTTTAAGACTAGCGGGAACCGAGCAGTACTTC. It encodes CASSLRLAGTEQYF.